Shown below are 24 T cell receptor beta chains from a single sample sequenced in a study of blood T cell repertoires in COVID-19. Generated by immunoSEQ multiplex PCR, the TCRdb table keeps only in-frame clones and is missing some. The sample carries 150,000 to 200,000 clones, over 70% recorded once. Sequencing was done on a sample of PBMCs or T cells enriched from blood (not recorded which). These receptors all come from a woman aged 55-69 years who had recovered from COVID-19.

The genes are TRBV6-5 and TRBJ2-7, with 8 bases aligning to TRBD1. The V segment lost 3 bases and the J segment 0 bases; nucleotides outside the gene matches: 4. The CDR3 is 15 residues long. Germline lookup yields CDR1 MNHEY and CDR2 SVGAGI. CDR3 in amino acids: CASSYSGTGSYEQYF. CDR3 DNA sequence: TGTGCCAGCAGTTATTCCGGGACAGGCTCCTACGAGCAGTACTTC.

The rearrangement uses TRBV30 and TRBJ1-5; D gene uncertain. The germline gives CDR1 GTSNPN, CDR2 SVGIG (reference sequence). Between the trimmed V and J ends, which lost 3 bases and 6 bases, there was a span of 12 bases. There are 13 residues in the CDR3. CDR3 coding DNA: TGTGCCTGGAGAACATCGGCGGGTCAGCCCCAGCATTTT. Encoded protein: CAWRTSAGQPQHF.

V and J are TRBV3-1 (or the pseudogene TRBV3-2) and TRBJ1-2; 8 positions agree with TRBD1. Trimming removed 3 bases from V and 6 bases from J; junction bases left unmatched: 9. Per the germline V gene, CDR1 is LGHDT and CDR2 is YNNKEL (reference sequence). The CDR3 loop spans 15 amino acids. This CDR3 is CASSHTGTGRDGYTF. CDR3 in DNA: TGTGCCAGCAGCCACACCGGGACAGGAAGAGATGGCTACACCTTC.

V gene TRBV2 combines with J gene TRBJ2-5; D is uncertain. V was trimmed by 6 bases and J by 1 base, leaving 3 bases between them. The germline gives CDR1 SNHLY, CDR2 FYNNEI. The CDR3 spans 11 residues. The CDR3 DNA reads as TGTGCCAGCAGCTTCCAAGAGACCCAGTACTTC. This encodes CASSFQETQYF.

This chain links TRBV13 with TRBJ2-3; 13 nucleotides line up with TRBD2. This CDR3 comprises 15 residues. Germline V CDR1 and CDR2: PRHDT, FYEKMQ (reference sequence). The V and J ends lost 5 bases and 6 bases, in that order; junction bases with no gene match: 5. CDR3 protein: CASSQGTSGTDTQYF. In DNA form, the CDR3 reads TGTGCCAGCAGCCAAGGGACTAGCGGGACTGATACGCAGTATTTT.

The chain is built from TRBV11-2 and TRBJ2-1; 7 bases map to TRBD2. V lost 1 base, J lost 7 bases, and 4 bases stayed unmatched. This CDR3 spans 14 amino acids. Per the germline V gene, CDR1 is SGHAT and CDR2 is FQNNGV. CDR3 nucleotide sequence: TGTGCCAGCAGCTTAGTTCGCGGGAGAAATGAGCAGTTCTTC. It translates to CASSLVRGRNEQFF.

In this sample, this clone turned up a few times. The chain joins TRBV27 to TRBJ1-2; no firm D call. This CDR3 spans 14 amino acids. Trimming cost V 9 bases and J 4 bases, with 18 bases left between them. Germline assignment: CDR1 MNHEY and CDR2 SMNVEV (reference sequence). DNA of the CDR3: TGTGCCAGTGCGGAGGCGCCGGGAGGCTATGGCTACACCTTC. It specifies CASAEAPGGYGYTF.

This clone came up once. V usage is TRBV4-1 and J usage is TRBJ2-3; TRBD2 matches 11 bases. Unmatched junction bases numbered 10, after V lost 2 bases and J lost 6 bases. The germline gives CDR1 MGHRA, CDR2 YSYEKL. The CDR3 is 17 residues long. CDR3 sequence: CASSQLGLAATGDTQYF. CDR3 DNA: TGCGCCAGCAGCCAACTGGGACTAGCGGCAACGGGGGATACGCAGTATTTT.

The CDR3 nucleotides read TGTGCCAGCAGCTTGAGGGCTAGCGGGAGTATGGGCGGGGAGCTGTTTTTT. This sequence encodes CASSLRASGSMGGELFF. This rearrangement joins TRBV5-5 to TRBJ2-2; 10 bases agree with TRBD2. Germline trimming cut 1 base from V and 7 bases from J; bases unmatched to any gene: 10. Germline V gives CDR1 SGHKS, CDR2 YYEKEE (reference sequence). CDR3 length: 17 residues.

The V and J genes are TRBV6-5 and TRBJ1-5; D gene ambiguous. CDR3 length: 13 residues. The germline V and J ends were trimmed by 6 bases and 5 bases, with 11 bases remaining between them. Looked up from germline, CDR1 is MNHEY and CDR2 is SVGAGI. The DNA of the CDR3 is TGTGCCAGCAGCCCGACCCGGGATCAGCCCCAGCATTTT. It is translated as CASSPTRDQPQHF.

V gene TRBV30 combines with J gene TRBJ1-2; D unresolved. The CDR3 has 11 amino acids. Germline V gene lookup returns CDR1 GTSNPN and CDR2 SVGIG (reference sequence). Trimming shortened V by 4 bases and J by 2 bases, and 5 bases separated the two germline ends. The CDR3 bases are TGTGCCTGGATCGAGAACTATGGCTACACCTTC. It is translated as CAWIENYGYTF.

J is TRBJ1-5 and V is TRBV2, with 7 bases identical to TRBD1. The CDR3 spans 15 residues. Trimming removed 7 bases from V and 2 bases from J; junction bases left unmatched: 8. The germline V gene encodes CDR1 SNHLY and CDR2 FYNNEI. The CDR3 sequence: CASMVGGAGNQPQHF. The CDR3 DNA is TGTGCCAGCATGGTAGGGGGCGCCGGCAATCAGCCCCAGCATTTT.

This clone was detected only a few times. The rearrangement joins TRBV3-1 (or the pseudogene TRBV3-2) to TRBJ1-6; tentatively, D is TRBD1 (5 bases). The CDR3 consists of 14 residues. V shed 5 bases and J shed 5 bases, with 10 bases lying between them. Germline V gives CDR1 LGHDT, CDR2 YNNKEL (reference sequence). The CDR3 loop reads CASSSQGNNSPLHF. CDR3 bases: TGTGCCAGCAGCTCCCAGGGTAATAATTCACCCCTCCACTTT.

This chain connects TRBV2 to TRBJ1-5; 12 bases align to TRBD1. Germline CDR1 is SNHLY and CDR2 is FYNNEI. There are 17 residues in the CDR3. V lost 6 bases to trimming and J lost 1 base; unmatched junction nucleotides: 7. The DNA for the CDR3 is TGTGCCAGCAGCGGGACAGGGGGCGCCCGGAGCAATCAGCCCCAGCATTTT. It codes for CASSGTGGARSNQPQHF.

This sequence joins TRBV27 and TRBJ1-1; D uncertain. The germline V and J ends were trimmed by 5 bases and 4 bases, with 17 bases remaining between them. The CDR3 totals 15 residues. From germline, CDR1 is MNHEY and CDR2 SMNVEV (reference sequence). The CDR3 is CASSTTAGWTTEAFF. As DNA, the CDR3 is TGTGCCAGCAGTACCACCGCGGGGTGGACCACTGAAGCTTTCTTT.

This chain's CDR3 is CASSPTGEQPQHF. In DNA form, the CDR3 reads TGTGCCAGCAGCCCTACAGGGGAACAGCCCCAGCATTTT. The chain is built from TRBV7-8 and TRBJ1-5; 7 nucleotides line up with TRBD1. V gave up 5 bases and J gave up 7 bases; unmatched junction bases: 5. The germline V gene encodes CDR1 SGHVS and CDR2 FQNEAQ. CDR3 length: 13 residues.

The chain employs TRBV6-5 and TRBJ2-3, with unresolved D. Trimming removed 2 bases at V and 0 bases at J, with 9 bases between. The CDR3 totals 15 residues. Germline V CDR1 and CDR2: MNHEY, SVGAGI. The CDR3 reads CASSYRWSSTDTQYF. The CDR3 DNA follows: TGTGCCAGCAGTTACAGGTGGAGTAGCACAGATACGCAGTATTTT.

This chain links TRBV4-1 with TRBJ2-1, with TRBD2 identical over 9 bases. The CDR3 has 18 amino acids. Germline V gene sequence: CDR1 MGHRA, CDR2 YSYEKL. V was pared by 3 bases and J by 4 bases, with 13 bases of the junction left unmatched. The DNA for the CDR3 is TGCGCCAGCAGCCACATCTTACTAGCGGGTGGGGTATACAATGAGCAGTTCTTC. Its protein product is CASSHILLAGGVYNEQFF.

The table lists this clone with a count of one. This rearrangement joins TRBV28 to TRBJ2-7; 9 nucleotides line up with TRBD1. From germline, CDR1 is MDHEN and CDR2 SYDVKM. This CDR3 comprises 15 residues. Trimming at V came to 5 bases and at J to 5 bases, leaving 10 bases not matched to a gene. This chain's CDR3 is CASSTPGTGFNEQYF. For the CDR3, the DNA is TGTGCCAGCAGTACCCCCGGGACAGGGTTCAACGAGCAGTACTTC. Drawing the rest from reference TRBV28 and TRBJ2-7, the complete variable domain is DVKVTQSSRYLVKRTGEKVFLECVQDMDHENMFWYRQDPGLGLRLIYFSYDVKMKEKGDIPEGYSVSREKKERFSLILESASTNQTSMYLCASSTPGTGFNEQYFGPGTRLTVT.

This clone was seen a few times. The V call is TRBV5-1, the J call TRBJ1-1, with 10 bases matching TRBD1. There are 15 residues in the CDR3. The trim removed 4 bases at V and 5 bases at J, leaving 8 bases unmatched. Germline assignment: CDR1 SGHRS and CDR2 YFSETQ. CDR3 sequence (DNA): TGCGCCAGCAGCCCTAGAGGGACAGGGGTTACTGAAGCTTTCTTT. It translates to CASSPRGTGVTEAFF.

The V gene is TRBV28, the J gene TRBJ1-2; the D is unclear. The CDR3 covers 13 residues. Trimming took off 3 bases at V and 1 base at J, with 6 bases between the two ends. CDR1 MDHEN and CDR2 SYDVKM come from the germline V gene. The DNA for the CDR3 is TGTGCCAGCAGTTTTTCCTTTAACTATGGCTACACCTTC. This gives the protein CASSFSFNYGYTF.

The rearrangement links TRBV5-4 to TRBJ1-1; tentatively, D is TRBD1 (6 bases). The length of the CDR3 is 14 residues. The germline V and J ends were trimmed by 4 bases and 5 bases, with 15 bases remaining between them. Per germline, CDR1 SGHNT and CDR2 YYREEE (reference sequence). The CDR3 DNA reads as TGTGCCAGCAGCCTAATAGGCAGGGGAACTGAAGCTTTCTTT. Encoded protein: CASSLIGRGTEAFF.

This chain uses TRBV18 with TRBJ2-7; 9 nucleotides match TRBD2. V shed 2 bases, J shed 0 bases, and the junction held 5 bases outside the gene matches. The length of the CDR3 is 16 residues. CDR1 is KGHSH and CDR2 is LQKENI in the germline V gene. The CDR3, as DNA: TGTGCCAGCTCACCAGTTAGCGGGGGCAGCTCCTACGAGCAGTACTTC. Translated: CASSPVSGGSSYEQYF.

V usage is TRBV12-1 and J usage is TRBJ1-1. TRBV12-1 is a pseudogene. This CDR3 spans 15 amino acids. The CDR3 spells CASSFSGFLNTEAFF. CDR3 in DNA: TGTGCCAGCAGTTTTTCCGGGTTCCTGAACACTGAAGCTTTCTTT.